This TCR beta chain is drawn from a study of cytomegalovirus exposure and HLA in healthy donors. This clone was observed a single time. What it recognizes is unknown. Study observations and caveats: Later on, a genetic analysis was performed. It linked a missense variant in DCLRE1C with V- and J-gene trimming of TCR beta. Confirmation in vitro established that a few CMV-associated chains were specific for CMV antigens.

Researchers ran the PCR with 60 Vbeta and 13 Jbeta primers. Clones were read by immunoSEQ multiplex PCR, and TCRdb kept only the in-frame ones, dropping some. The sample includes 150,000 to 250,000 clones, 85% of them seen just once. With 3 bases removed from V and 2 bases from J, the gap between germline ends came to 14 bases. Per germline, CDR1 GTSNPN and CDR2 SVGIG (reference sequence). This CDR3 contains 15 residues. The chain is built from TRBV30 and TRBJ1-5; tentative D call: TRBD1 (5 bases). The clonotype comes from a woman aged 45 to 65 in good health and CMV-seronegative. The sample was PBMCs. CDR3 bases: TGTGCCTGGAGCCAAGGACACATGGGCAATCAGCCCCAGCATTTT. Translation: CAWSQGHMGNQPQHF.